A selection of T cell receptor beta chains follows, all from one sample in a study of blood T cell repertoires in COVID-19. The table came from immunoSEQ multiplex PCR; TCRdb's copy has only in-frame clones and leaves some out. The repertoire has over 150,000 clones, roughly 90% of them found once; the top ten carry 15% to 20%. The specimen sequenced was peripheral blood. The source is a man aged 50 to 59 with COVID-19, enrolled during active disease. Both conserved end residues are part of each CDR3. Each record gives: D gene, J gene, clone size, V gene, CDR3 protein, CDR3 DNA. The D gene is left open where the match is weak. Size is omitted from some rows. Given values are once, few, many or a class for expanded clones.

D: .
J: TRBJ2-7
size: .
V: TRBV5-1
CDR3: CASSLRRGPYEQYF
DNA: TGCGCCAGCAGCTTGCGCAGGGGCCCCTACGAGCAGTACTTC

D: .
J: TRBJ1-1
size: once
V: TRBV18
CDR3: CASSPYTANTEAFF
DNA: TGTGCCAGCTCACCCTATACAGCCAACACTGAAGCTTTCTTT

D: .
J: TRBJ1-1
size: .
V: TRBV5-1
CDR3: CASSRARVTTEAFF
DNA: TGCGCCAGCAGCCGGGCGAGGGTGACCACTGAAGCTTTCTTT

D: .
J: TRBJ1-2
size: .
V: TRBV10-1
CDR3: CASQGNYGYTF
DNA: TGCGCCAGCCAGGGTAACTATGGCTACACCTTC

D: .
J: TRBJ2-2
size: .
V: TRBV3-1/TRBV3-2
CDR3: CASSQEGGAAGELFF
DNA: TGTGCCAGCAGCCAAGAGGGGGGGGCTGCCGGGGAGCTGTTTTTT

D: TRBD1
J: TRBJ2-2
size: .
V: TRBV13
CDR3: CASSRDRVTGELFF
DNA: TGTGCCAGCAGCCGGGACAGGGTGACCGGGGAGCTGTTTTTT

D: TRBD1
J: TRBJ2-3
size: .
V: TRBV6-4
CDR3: CASSASPGQGTDTQYF
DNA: TGTGCCAGCAGTGCATCTCCGGGACAGGGGACAGATACGCAGTATTTT

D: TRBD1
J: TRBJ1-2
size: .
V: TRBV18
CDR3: CASSPGQGANYGYTF
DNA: TGTGCCAGCTCACCTGGACAGGGTGCTAACTATGGCTACACCTTC

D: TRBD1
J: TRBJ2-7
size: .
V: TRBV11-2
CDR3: CASSFPGGEQYF
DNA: TGTGCCAGCAGCTTTCCAGGGGGCGAGCAGTACTTC

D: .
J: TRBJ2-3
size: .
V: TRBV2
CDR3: CASMFRERTDTQYF
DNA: TGTGCCAGCATGTTTAGAGAACGCACAGATACGCAGTATTTT

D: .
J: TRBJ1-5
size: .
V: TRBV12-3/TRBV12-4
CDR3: CASSLLAGQPQHF
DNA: TGTGCCAGCAGTTTATTAGCGGGGCAGCCCCAGCATTTT

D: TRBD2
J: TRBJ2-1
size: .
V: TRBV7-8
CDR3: CASSLSREAHNEQFF
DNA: TGTGCCAGCAGCTTATCGCGGGAGGCTCACAATGAGCAGTTCTTC

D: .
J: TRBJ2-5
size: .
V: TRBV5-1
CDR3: CASSFVTEATQYF
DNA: TGCGCCAGCAGCTTCGTGACAGAAGCTACCCAGTACTTC

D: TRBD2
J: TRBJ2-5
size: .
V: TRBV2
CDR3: CASSPTQGLAGGQGETQYF
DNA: TGTGCCAGCAGTCCTACCCAAGGACTAGCGGGAGGGCAGGGGGAGACCCAGTACTTC

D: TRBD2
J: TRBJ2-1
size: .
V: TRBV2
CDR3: CASRLFGGSYNEQFF
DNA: TGTGCCAGCAGGTTATTCGGGGGGTCCTACAATGAGCAGTTCTTC

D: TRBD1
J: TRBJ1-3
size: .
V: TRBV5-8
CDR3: CASSQPGTVQGNTIYF
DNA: TGTGCCAGCAGCCAGCCCGGGACAGTCCAAGGAAACACCATATATTTT

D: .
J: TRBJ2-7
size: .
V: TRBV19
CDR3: CASSINLNNYEQYF
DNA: TGTGCCAGTAGTATAAACCTAAATAACTACGAGCAGTACTTC

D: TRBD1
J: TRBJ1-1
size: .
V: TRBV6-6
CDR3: CASSLQDRANTEAFF
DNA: TGTGCCAGCAGCCTACAGGACAGGGCCAACACTGAAGCTTTCTTT

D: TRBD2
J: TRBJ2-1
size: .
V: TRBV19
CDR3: CASKVLAPYNEQFF
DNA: TGTGCCAGTAAGGTACTAGCGCCCTACAATGAGCAGTTCTTC

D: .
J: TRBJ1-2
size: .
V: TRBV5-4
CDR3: CASSPQNQQGAWGYTF
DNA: TGTGCCAGCAGCCCACAAAATCAACAGGGCGCTTGGGGCTACACCTTC

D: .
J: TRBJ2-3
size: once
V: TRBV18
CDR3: CASSPRAGDTDTQYF
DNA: TGTGCCAGCTCACCAAGGGCGGGTGACACAGATACGCAGTATTTT

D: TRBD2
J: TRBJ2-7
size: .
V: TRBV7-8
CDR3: CASSLGLAGLSYEQYF
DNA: TGTGCCAGCAGCCTAGGACTAGCGGGCCTCAGCTACGAGCAGTACTTC

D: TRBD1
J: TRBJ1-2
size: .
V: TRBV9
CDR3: CASSLGTGEGDGYTF
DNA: TGTGCCAGCAGCCTTGGGACAGGGGAGGGAGATGGCTACACCTTC

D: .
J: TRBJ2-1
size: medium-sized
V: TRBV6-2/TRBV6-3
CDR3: CASSHHREQYNEQFF
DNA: TGTGCCAGCAGTCACCACCGAGAACAGTACAATGAGCAGTTCTTC

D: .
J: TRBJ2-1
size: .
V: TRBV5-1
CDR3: CASSLGLGQGQFF
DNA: TGCGCCAGCAGCTTGGGCTTGGGTCAGGGTCAGTTCTTC

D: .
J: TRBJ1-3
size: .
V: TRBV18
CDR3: CASSDRGLSGNTIYF
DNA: TGTGCCAGCTCAGACCGGGGACTCTCTGGAAACACCATATATTTT

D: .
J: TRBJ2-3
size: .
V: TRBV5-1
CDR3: CASSITRQSTDTQYF
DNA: TGCGCCAGCAGCATAACTAGGCAGAGCACAGATACGCAGTATTTT

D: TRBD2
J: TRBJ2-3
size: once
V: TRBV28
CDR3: CASFDPTSPDTQYF
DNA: TGTGCCAGCTTCGATCCGACTAGCCCAGATACGCAGTATTTT

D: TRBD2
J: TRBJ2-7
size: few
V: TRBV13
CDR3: CASSSALAGGRREQYF
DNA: TGTGCCAGCAGCTCAGCTTTAGCGGGGGGGCGTCGGGAGCAGTACTTC

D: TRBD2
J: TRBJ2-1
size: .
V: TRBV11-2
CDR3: CASSRTSGSYNEQFF
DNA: TGTGCCAGCAGCCGGACTAGCGGAAGCTACAATGAGCAGTTCTTC

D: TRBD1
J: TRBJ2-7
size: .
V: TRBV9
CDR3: CASSDGQGYEQYF
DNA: TGTGCCAGCAGCGATGGACAGGGCTACGAGCAGTACTTC

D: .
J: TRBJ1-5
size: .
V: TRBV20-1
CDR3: CSASGGRGSSRNQPQHF
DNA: TGCAGTGCTAGTGGTGGGAGGGGTTCAAGTCGAAATCAGCCCCAGCATTTT

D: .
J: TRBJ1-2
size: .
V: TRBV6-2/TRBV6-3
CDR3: CASSYGSYGYTF
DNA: TGTGCCAGCAGTTACGGCAGCTATGGCTACACCTTC

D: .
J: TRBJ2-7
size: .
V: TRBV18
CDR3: CASSLQRGYEQYF
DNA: TGTGCCAGCTCACTTCAAAGGGGCTACGAGCAGTACTTC

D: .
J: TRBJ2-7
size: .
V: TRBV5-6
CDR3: CASSLSSTYEQYF
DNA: TGTGCCAGCAGCTTGTCATCTACCTACGAGCAGTACTTC

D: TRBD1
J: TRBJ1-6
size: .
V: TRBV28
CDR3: CASSGQGNSPLHF
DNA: TGTGCCAGCAGTGGACAGGGGAATTCACCCCTCCACTTT

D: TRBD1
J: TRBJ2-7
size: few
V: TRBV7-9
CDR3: CASSEDRVFYEQYF
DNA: TGTGCCAGCAGCGAGGACAGGGTATTCTACGAGCAGTACTTC

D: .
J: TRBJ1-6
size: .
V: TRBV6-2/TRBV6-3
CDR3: CASSTNSPLHF
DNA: TGTGCCAGCAGCACAAATTCACCCCTCCACTTT

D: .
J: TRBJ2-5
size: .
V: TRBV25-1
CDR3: CASKTNRPWGEETQYF
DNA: TGTGCCAGCAAAACGAACAGGCCCTGGGGGGAAGAGACCCAGTACTTC

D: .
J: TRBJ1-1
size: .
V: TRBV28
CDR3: CASSRLDRRSTEAFF
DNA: TGTGCCAGCAGCCGACTCGACAGGAGAAGCACTGAAGCTTTCTTT

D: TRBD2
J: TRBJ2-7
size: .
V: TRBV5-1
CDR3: CASSSGLAASYEQYF
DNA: TGCGCCAGCAGCTCGGGACTAGCGGCCTCCTACGAGCAGTACTTC

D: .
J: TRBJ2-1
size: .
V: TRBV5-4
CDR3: CASSSDRGSYNEQFF
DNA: TGTGCCAGCAGCTCGGATAGGGGCTCCTACAATGAGCAGTTCTTC

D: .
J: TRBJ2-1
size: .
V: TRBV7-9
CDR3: CASSLAGVYYNEQFF
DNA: TGTGCCAGCAGCTTAGCAGGGGTCTATTATAATGAGCAGTTCTTC

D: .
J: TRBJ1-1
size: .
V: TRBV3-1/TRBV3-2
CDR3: CASTHRKKGYTEAFF
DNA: TGTGCCAGCACCCACAGAAAAAAGGGGTACACTGAAGCTTTCTTT

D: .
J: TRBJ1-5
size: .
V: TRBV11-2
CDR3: CASSPGRGNQPQHF
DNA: TGTGCCAGCAGCCCGGGGAGAGGCAATCAGCCCCAGCATTTT

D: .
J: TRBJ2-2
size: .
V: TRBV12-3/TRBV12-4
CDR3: CASKPQNTGELFF
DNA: TGTGCCAGCAAGCCGCAGAACACCGGGGAGCTGTTTTTT

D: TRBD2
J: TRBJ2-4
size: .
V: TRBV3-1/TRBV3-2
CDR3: CASSQDARGGRDRHIQYF
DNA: TGTGCCAGCAGCCAAGATGCCCGGGGGGGCCGAGATAGACACATTCAGTACTTC